Following are 9 T cell receptor beta chains from one sample sequenced in a study of control samples from healthy donors and cancer patients. Clones were sequenced by immunoSEQ multiplex PCR, and TCRdb holds only the in-frame ones, with some missing. Among 150,000 to 200,000 clones listed, nearly 90% were seen once. The source material was blood. The receptors were gathered from a woman aged 50 to 60 in good health.

The rearrangement links TRBV29-1 to TRBJ1-6; 7 bases match TRBD1. V shed 6 bases, J shed 6 bases, and the junction held 5 bases outside the gene matches. The CDR3 has 13 amino acids. Per germline, CDR1 SQVTM and CDR2 ANQGSEA. CDR3 sequence: CSVRDSLNSPLHF. The CDR3 region has the DNA TGCAGCGTCCGGGACAGCCTTAATTCACCCCTCCACTTT.

The chain has TRBV12-5 and TRBJ2-1, with 14 bases matching TRBD2. V shed 1 base, J shed 9 bases, and the junction held 5 bases outside the gene matches. CDR3 length: 16 amino acids. CDR1 is LGHNT, CDR2 FRNRAP, per germline. CDR3 residues: CASGLARGLAGAEQFF. In DNA, the CDR3 is TGTGCTAGTGGTTTGGCAAGGGGACTAGCGGGAGCTGAGCAGTTCTTC.

V gene TRBV6-1 combines with J gene TRBJ1-5; the D gene is possibly TRBD1 (5 bases). Germline CDR1 is MNHNS and CDR2 is SASEGT. V lost 2 bases and J 15 bases, leaving 11 bases between the germline ends. The CDR3 is 11 amino acids. The CDR3 DNA is TGTGCCAGCAGTGAACGGGACCTGGCGCATTTT. The encoded protein is CASSERDLAHF.

As for this clone: The sample carries other DNA sequences with the same CDR3. The chain joins TRBV18 to TRBJ1-2; D call uncertain. Germline values: CDR1 KGHSH, CDR2 LQKENI. Between the trimmed V and J ends, which lost 0 bases and 2 bases, there was a span of 4 bases. The CDR3 is 13 amino acids. The CDR3 sequence is CASSPPGNYGYTF. The CDR3 coding sequence is TGTGCCAGCTCACCACCGGGGAACTATGGCTACACCTTC.

This sequence joins TRBV2 and TRBJ1-2; D is possibly TRBD1 (5 bases). With 6 bases removed from V and 2 bases from J, the gap between germline ends came to 10 bases. CDR3 length: 13 residues. Germline V gene lookup returns CDR1 SNHLY and CDR2 FYNNEI. The CDR3 protein is CASSLDRNYGYTF. The CDR3 coding sequence is TGTGCCAGCAGCCTTGACAGAAACTATGGCTACACCTTC.

V and J are TRBV9 and TRBJ2-3; TRBD2 agrees at 7 bases. V dropped 3 bases and J dropped 2; count of bases not matched to a gene: 12. This CDR3 region has 17 residues. Germline V gene sequence: CDR1 SGDLS, CDR2 YYNGEE. The CDR3 bases are TGTGCCAGCAGCGCCATGTGGGAGGGAGCGATCACAGATACGCAGTATTTT. This sequence encodes CASSAMWEGAITDTQYF.

The chain has TRBV2 and TRBJ2-1; D gene uncertain. The CDR3 is 13 residues long. Germline V CDR1 and CDR2: SNHLY, FYNNEI. Trimming cost V 6 bases and J 4 bases, with 10 bases left between them. The CDR3 loop is CASSADRYNEQFF. The CDR3 nucleotides are TGTGCCAGCAGCGCCGACCGATACAATGAGCAGTTCTTC.

The chain combines TRBV4-1 with TRBJ1-4, with D possibly TRBD1 on 5 matching bases. CDR1 and CDR2 from the germline V gene are MGHRA and YSYEKL. The CDR3 is made up of 12 amino acids. With 9 bases removed from V and 7 bases from J, the gap between germline ends came to 12 bases. The CDR3: CASGAPREKLFF. CDR3 coding DNA: TGCGCCAGTGGGGCGCCCCGTGAAAAACTGTTTTTT.

This rearrangement joins TRBV6-2 or TRBV6-3 to TRBJ1-1; 7 bases match TRBD1. This CDR3 spans 14 amino acids. Trimming took 4 bases from V and 10 from J; bases not matched to a gene: 12. Germline V gene lookup returns CDR1 MNHEY and CDR2 SVGEGT. The CDR3 region is CASSWTGAKRGAFF. CDR3 in DNA: TGTGCCAGCAGTTGGACAGGTGCCAAACGGGGAGCTTTCTTT.